What follows are 14 T cell receptor beta chains derived from one specimen sequenced in a study of cytomegalovirus exposure and HLA in healthy donors. The PCR contained 60 Vbeta and 13 Jbeta primers. Some clones are missing from TCRdb's copy, which holds only in-frame ones; the method was immunoSEQ multiplex PCR. In the table there are some 130,000 clones, approximately 80% of which are singletons. The source material was PBMCs. The receptor source for this set is a middle-aged man in good health and CMV-seronegative.

The rearrangement joins TRBV2 to TRBJ1-2; D is unresolved. Germline V gene data show CDR1 as SNHLY and CDR2 as FYNNEI. The CDR3 has 15 amino acids. V shed 2 bases and J shed 4 bases, with 14 bases lying between them. This CDR3 reads CASSEYPGRGYGYTF. CDR3 sequence (DNA): TGTGCCAGCAGTGAATATCCAGGCCGGGGCTATGGCTACACCTTC.

This chain uses TRBV30 with TRBJ2-3; weak D call: TRBD2 (6 bases). This CDR3 contains 13 residues. Germline V gives CDR1 GTSNPN, CDR2 SVGIG (reference sequence). V lost 5 bases to trimming and J lost 9 bases, with 18 bases between them. Written as DNA, the CDR3 is TGTGCCTGGGGCCTCCTCTCCCGGGGGACGCAGTATTTT. Protein sequence: CAWGLLSRGTQYF.

In this sample, this clone turned up once. The chain couples TRBV7-2 to TRBJ1-2; 9 bases align to TRBD1. CDR1 is SGHTA and CDR2 is FQGNSA in the germline V gene. This CDR3 comprises 17 residues. Unmatched junction bases numbered 10, after V lost 1 base and J lost 4 bases. CDR3 amino acids: CASSLEGQGLFGYGYTF. CDR3 DNA: TGTGCCAGCAGCTTAGAAGGACAGGGGCTGTTTGGCTATGGCTACACCTTC.

The chain joins TRBV4-1 to TRBJ2-2; 10 nucleotides match TRBD2. Per the germline V gene, CDR1 is MGHRA and CDR2 is YSYEKL. The CDR3 contains 16 residues. J was trimmed by 7 bases and V by 4 bases; bases with no gene match: 9. CDR3 nucleotides: TGCGCCAGCAGCCGTGAAACTAGCGGGGCTTACGGGGAGCTGTTTTTT. Translation gives CASSRETSGAYGELFF.

This clone has only a few counts. This chain joins TRBV12-5 and TRBJ2-3, with 13 bases that match TRBD2. Trimming removed 1 base from V and 4 bases from J; junction bases left unmatched: 5. The CDR3 is 17 amino acids. Germline V gives CDR1 LGHNT, CDR2 FRNRAP. The CDR3 reads CASGLGGLAGVADTQYF. The CDR3 DNA follows: TGTGCTAGTGGTTTGGGCGGACTAGCGGGAGTCGCAGATACGCAGTATTTT.

V usage is TRBV14 and J usage is TRBJ1-3; TRBD1 matches 7 bases. This CDR3 is 15 amino acids long. V dropped 6 bases and J dropped 1; count of bases not matched to a gene: 6. CDR1 is SGHDN, CDR2 FVKESK, per germline. CDR3 residues: CASSRQGGSGNTIYF. In DNA form, the CDR3 reads TGTGCCAGCAGTCGACAGGGAGGATCTGGAAACACCATATATTTT.

The chain is built from TRBV6-1 and TRBJ1-4, with TRBD1 matching over 12 bases. The CDR3 sequence is 17 residues long. The J segment lost 3 bases and the V segment lost 4 bases, leaving 6 bases of the junction unmatched. Germline lookup yields CDR1 MNHNS and CDR2 SASEGT. This CDR3 reads CASSGGQGAVSNEKLFF. In DNA form, the CDR3 reads TGTGCCAGCAGTGGGGGACAGGGGGCCGTCTCTAATGAAAAACTGTTTTTT.

The CDR3 loop is CASSSAGYGYTF. The CDR3 coding sequence is TGTGCCAGCAGCTCAGCAGGCTATGGCTACACCTTC. This chain links TRBV9 with TRBJ1-2, with unresolved D. The length of the CDR3 is 12 residues. Germline CDR1 is SGDLS and CDR2 is YYNGEE. V was cut by 4 bases and J by 4 bases, with 8 bases left in between.

The chain recombines TRBV19 with TRBJ1-4, with 7 bases aligning to TRBD1. Unmatched junction bases numbered 5, after V lost 6 bases and J lost 7 bases. CDR3 length: 13 amino acids. The germline V gene encodes CDR1 LNHDA and CDR2 SQIVND (reference sequence). CDR3 DNA sequence: TGTGCCAGTAGCCCGGGACAGAGTGAAAAACTGTTTTTT. This encodes CASSPGQSEKLFF. The whole variable domain, filled in from reference TRBV19 and TRBJ1-4, reads DGGITQSPKYLFRKEGQNVTLSCEQNLNHDAMYWYRQDPGQGLRLIYYSQIVNDFQKGDIAEGYSVSREKKESFPLTVTSAQKNPTAFYLCASSPGQSEKLFFGSGTQLSVL.

The V gene is TRBV2, the J gene TRBJ2-5, with 7 bases lining up with TRBD1. The germline V gene has CDR1 SNHLY and CDR2 FYNNEI. Trimming took 6 bases from V and 0 from J; bases not matched to a gene: 7. CDR3 length equals 15 residues. The CDR3 bases are TGTGCCAGCAGCGTTAGACAGGGATACCAAGAGACCCAGTACTTC. This translates into CASSVRQGYQETQYF.

This chain joins TRBV15 and TRBJ2-3; possible D gene TRBD2, 5 bases. This CDR3 has 14 residues. With 9 bases removed from V and 4 bases from J, the gap between germline ends came to 17 bases. In germline, CDR1 is LNHNV, CDR2 YYDKDF (reference sequence). CDR3 sequence reads: CATQRGLQADTQYF. The CDR3 DNA sequence: TGTGCCACACAGCGAGGGCTTCAGGCAGATACGCAGTATTTT.

The chain carries TRBV7-7 and TRBJ2-5; the D is unclear. The V gene lost 4 bases and the J gene lost 2 bases, with 8 bases spanning the gap. This CDR3 contains 13 residues. Germline values: CDR1 SSHAT, CDR2 FNYEAQ (reference sequence). This chain's CDR3 is CASSSLVQETQYF. CDR3 in DNA: TGTGCCAGCAGCTCCCTAGTTCAAGAGACCCAGTACTTC.

This rearrangement joins TRBV30 to TRBJ2-7, with 9 bases lining up with TRBD1. Germline V gene sequence: CDR1 GTSNPN, CDR2 SVGIG (reference sequence). This CDR3 is built from 15 residues. V shed 3 bases and J 1 base; nucleotides not matched to a gene: 7. The CDR3 nucleotides are TGTGCCTGGAGCGCCGGGACAGGGATATCCTACGAGCAGTACTTC. Protein sequence: CAWSAGTGISYEQYF.

This clone has a handful of counts. V usage is TRBV7-3 and J usage is TRBJ2-6; TRBD1 is a possible D gene (6 bases). Trimming took 5 bases from V and 2 from J, leaving 10 bases between them. CDR3 length: 15 residues. Per germline, CDR1 SGHTA and CDR2 FQGTGA. The CDR3, as DNA: TGTGCCAGCAGCCCCACAGGGACTGGGGCCAACGTCCTGACTTTC. Translation gives CASSPTGTGANVLTF.